The present entry profiles one T cell receptor beta chain with its context. Its target is not known. The data derive from a study of shared clonotypes between healthy human individuals. Study-level results: Sharing across a handful of donors was seen in 4.5% to 5.5% of naive CD4 clonotypes.

Deep level was the assay's run setting. Data came from immunoSEQ multiplex PCR; TCRdb stores just in-frame clones and leaves some out. In the table there are 2 million to 2.5 million clones, 90% to 96% of which are singletons. CD45RA+ naive and CD45RA-negative memory subsets were separated from CD4+ cells. Trimming shortened V by 6 bases and J by 0 bases, and 12 bases separated the two germline ends. CDR3 length: 14 amino acids. Looked up from germline, CDR1 is SNHLY and CDR2 is FYNNEI. The chain recombines TRBV2 with TRBJ2-7; maybe TRBD1 (6 bases). Material for sequencing was naive CD4+ T cells sorted from blood. Subset here: CD45RA+ positively selected. The TCR sequence derives from a man aged 18 to 29 in good health. CDR3 residues: CASSITGISYEQYF. DNA for the CDR3: TGTGCCAGCAGCATTACAGGGATCTCCTACGAGCAGTACTTC. Filled out from reference TRBV2 and TRBJ2-7, the complete variable domain reads EPEVTQTPSHQVTQMGQEVILRCVPISNHLYFYWYRQILGQKVEFLVSFYNNEISEKSEIFDDQFSVERPDGSNFTLKIRSTKLEDSAMYFCASSITGISYEQYFGPGTRLTVT.